A single sample is the source of the 6 T cell receptor beta chains below, sequenced in a study of blood T cells in healthy people across ages. Combining a sample-barcoded 5' primer with a J-beta primer mix, a second PCR ran for about 7 to 11 cycles. TCRdb re-called the 5' RACE reads through MiXCR, storing one row per CDR3 protein. The sample has some 900,000 distinct CDR3 sequences; around 48% are singletons. Sequencing was performed on blood. All receptors derive from a man aged 25-45 years in good health.

This chain uses TRBV20-1 with TRBJ2-1; 8 positions match TRBD2. CDR1 and CDR2 (germline): DFQATT, SNEGSKA (reference sequence). The CDR3 consists of 13 residues. J was trimmed by 15 bases and V by 3 bases; bases with no gene match: 13. The CDR3 nucleotides are TGCAGTGCTAGGTTATCTAGCGGGCGAGGGGGGTTCTTC. Protein sequence: CSARLSSGRGGFF.

The CDR3 loop reads CASSSGQGRIGQPQHF. CDR3 DNA sequence: TGTGCCAGCAGTTCGGGACAGGGGCGGATTGGGCAGCCCCAGCATTTT. The V and J genes are TRBV12-3 or TRBV12-4 and TRBJ1-5; 10 bases match TRBD1. Trimming at V came to 4 bases and at J to 7 bases, leaving 10 bases not matched to a gene. The CDR3 loop spans 16 amino acids.

The J gene is TRBJ2-7, the V gene TRBV3-1, with TRBD2 matching over 9 bases. The J segment lost 1 base and the V segment lost 0 bases, leaving 13 bases of the junction unmatched. CDR1 is LGHDT, CDR2 YNNKEL, per germline (reference sequence). The CDR3 is 19 residues long. The CDR3 loop is CASSQDLLVAGARSYEQYF. Written as DNA, the CDR3 is TGTGCCAGCAGCCAAGATTTGTTGGTAGCGGGGGCCAGGTCCTACGAGCAGTACTTC.

J is TRBJ1-6 and V is TRBV6-1; tentatively, D is TRBD1 (5 bases). The V end was cut by 0 bases, the J end by 10 bases, with 13 bases between. Germline CDR1 is MNHNS and CDR2 is SASEGT. This CDR3 has 15 amino acids. For the CDR3, the DNA is TGTGCCAGCAGTGAAGCAGGGGATCGAGCGTCACCCCTCCACTTT. This codes for CASSEAGDRASPLHF.

This chain connects TRBV5-1 to TRBJ2-5, with D unresolved. Per the germline V gene, CDR1 is SGHRS and CDR2 is YFSETQ. The length of the CDR3 is 12 residues. The V and J ends lost 4 bases and 2 bases respectively, with 6 bases between them. CDR3 in DNA: TGCGCCAGCAGCATCAATCAAGAGACCCAGTACTTC. Protein: CASSINQETQYF.

The chain joins TRBV7-9 to TRBJ2-2; D gene unclear. Germline V lookup: CDR1 SEHNR, CDR2 FQNEAQ (reference sequence). CDR3 length: 12 residues. V lost 4 bases and J 9 bases, leaving 9 bases between the germline ends. The CDR3 DNA is TGTGCCAGCAGCTCGATACACAGGGAGCTGTTTTTT. Translated: CASSSIHRELFF.